This is a list of T cell receptor beta chains from one sample in a study of blood T cell repertoires in COVID-19. Produced via immunoSEQ multiplex PCR; TCRdb's table is partial and in-frame only. Altogether more than 150,000 clones are present, about 88% being singletons, with the ten largest covering less than 3.5%. The sequenced sample was peripheral blood. The receptors come from a man aged 40-55 years with active or convalescent COVID-19. Each CDR3 is given with its conserved first and last residue. A D gene is named only where the DNA matches it firmly.

j_gene | v_gene | d_gene | CDR3aa
TRBJ2-3 | TRBV4-3 | - | CASSQVSTSTDTQYF
TRBJ1-5 | TRBV27 | - | CASSPQGFSNQPQHF
TRBJ2-3 | TRBV24-1 | - | CATSRRGTDTQYF
TRBJ1-1 | TRBV11-2 | - | CASSSTTPEAFF
TRBJ1-2 | TRBV4-2 | TRBD1 | CASSQESGQGDGYTF
TRBJ2-1 | TRBV7-9 | - | CASTFQGYEQFF
TRBJ1-3 | TRBV6-5 | - | CASTLRWASGNTIYF
TRBJ1-4 | TRBV3-1/TRBV3-2 | TRBD1 | CASSLRDRGSGKLFF
TRBJ2-2 | TRBV10-2 | TRBD2 | CATPGGWGTGELFF
TRBJ2-5 | TRBV20-1 | - | CSAIGKETQYF
TRBJ2-3 | TRBV6-4 | - | CASSDEPTDTQYF
TRBJ2-2 | TRBV6-2/TRBV6-3 | TRBD1 | CASSYLDRVYTGELFF
TRBJ2-1 | TRBV15 | TRBD1 | CATKIGQVFNEQFF
TRBJ1-5 | TRBV24-1 | - | CATSDKAPFPQHF
TRBJ1-1 | TRBV30 | TRBD1 | CAWSFAGTANTEAFF
TRBJ2-1 | TRBV11-3 | - | CASSLGGQPYNEQFF
TRBJ1-1 | TRBV19 | - | CASSIGQATEAFF
TRBJ2-3 | TRBV6-5 | - | CASSYSGGVTDTQYF
TRBJ2-1 | TRBV10-3 | TRBD2 | CAISESSLAGSYNEQFF
TRBJ1-5 | TRBV5-6 | - | CASSLAEGNQPQHF
TRBJ2-7 | TRBV11-2 | - | CASSLEGLSTYEQYF
TRBJ2-7 | TRBV5-1 | - | CASSLDRETYEQYF
TRBJ2-7 | TRBV12-5 | - | CASGLGQDYEQYF
TRBJ1-6 | TRBV11-2 | TRBD1 | CASSSDRAYSPLHF
TRBJ2-3 | TRBV10-1 | TRBD1 | CASSTGDGTGVGDTQYF
TRBJ1-4 | TRBV15 | TRBD1 | CATSRKTGSGEKLFF
TRBJ1-6 | TRBV10-3 | TRBD1 | CAISDRGNSPLHF
TRBJ1-6 | TRBV30 | - | CAWRPWEDYNSPLHF
TRBJ1-4 | TRBV7-8 | - | CASSSLRGTGEKLFF
TRBJ2-5 | TRBV6-2/TRBV6-3 | TRBD2 | CASSYAPSGTNQETQYF
TRBJ2-1 | TRBV4-3 | - | CASSQERGASGYNEQFF
TRBJ2-3 | TRBV5-6 | TRBD2 | CASSRLAGGITDTQYF
TRBJ2-5 | TRBV9 | TRBD2 | CASSPSGLAETQYF
TRBJ1-1 | TRBV5-1 | - | CASTPKGDINTEAFF
TRBJ1-2 | TRBV5-1 | TRBD1 | CASSLQGRTSYGYTF
TRBJ1-4 | TRBV28 | - | CASSSVSATNEKLFF
TRBJ1-1 | TRBV5-1 | - | CASSLLGPEAFF
TRBJ2-7 | TRBV3-1/TRBV3-2 | TRBD1 | CASSPRQGAYEQYF
TRBJ1-2 | TRBV18 | - | CASSSVSGGSLGGYTF
TRBJ2-7 | TRBV11-2 | - | CASSLGRLRPYEQYF
TRBJ2-4 | TRBV11-2 | - | CASSLEIGEIYIQYF
TRBJ2-5 | TRBV7-2 | - | CASRPGQQETQYF